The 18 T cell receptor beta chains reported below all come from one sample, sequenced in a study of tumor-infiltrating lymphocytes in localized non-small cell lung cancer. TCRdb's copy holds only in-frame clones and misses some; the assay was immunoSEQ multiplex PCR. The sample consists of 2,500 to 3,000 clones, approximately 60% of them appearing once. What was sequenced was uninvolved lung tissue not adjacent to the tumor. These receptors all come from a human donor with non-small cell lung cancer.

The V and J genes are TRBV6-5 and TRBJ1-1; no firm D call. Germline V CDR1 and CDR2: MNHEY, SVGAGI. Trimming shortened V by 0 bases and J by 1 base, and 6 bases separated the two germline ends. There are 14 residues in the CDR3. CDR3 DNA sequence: TGTGCCAGCAGTTACTCTGGGCGGAACACTGAAGCTTTCTTT. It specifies CASSYSGRNTEAFF.

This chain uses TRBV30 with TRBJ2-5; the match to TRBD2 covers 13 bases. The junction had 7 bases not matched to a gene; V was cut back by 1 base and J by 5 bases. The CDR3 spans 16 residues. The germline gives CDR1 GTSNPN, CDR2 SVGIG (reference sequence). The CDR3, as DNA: TGTGCCTGGAGTGCAGGACTAGCGGGAGCACGGGAGACCCAGTACTTC. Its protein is CAWSAGLAGARETQYF.

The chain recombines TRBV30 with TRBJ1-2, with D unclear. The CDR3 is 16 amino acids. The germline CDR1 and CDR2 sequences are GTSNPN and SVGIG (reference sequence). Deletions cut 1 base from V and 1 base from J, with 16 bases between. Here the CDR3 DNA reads TGTGCCTGGAGTGGAACGTCCGCTAGGCATAACTATGGCTACACCTTC. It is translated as CAWSGTSARHNYGYTF.

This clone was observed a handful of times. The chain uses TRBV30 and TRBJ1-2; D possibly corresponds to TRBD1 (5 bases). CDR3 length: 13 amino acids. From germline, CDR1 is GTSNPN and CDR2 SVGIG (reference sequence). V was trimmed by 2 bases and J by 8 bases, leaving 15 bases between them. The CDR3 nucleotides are TGTGCCTGGAGTTCCCGGGGGGACCACGGCTACACCTTC. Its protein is CAWSSRGDHGYTF.

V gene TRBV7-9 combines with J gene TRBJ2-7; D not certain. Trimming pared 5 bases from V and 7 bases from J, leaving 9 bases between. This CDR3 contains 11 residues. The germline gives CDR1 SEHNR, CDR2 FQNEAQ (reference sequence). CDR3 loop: CASSVLGEQYF. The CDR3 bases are TGTGCCAGCAGCGTCCTGGGGGAGCAGTACTTC.

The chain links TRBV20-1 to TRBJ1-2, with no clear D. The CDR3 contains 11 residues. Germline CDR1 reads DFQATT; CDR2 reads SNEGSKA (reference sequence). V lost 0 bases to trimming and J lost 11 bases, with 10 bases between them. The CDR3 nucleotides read TGCAGTGCTAGAGAATTGGGTTTTTACACCTTC. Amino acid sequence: CSARELGFYTF.

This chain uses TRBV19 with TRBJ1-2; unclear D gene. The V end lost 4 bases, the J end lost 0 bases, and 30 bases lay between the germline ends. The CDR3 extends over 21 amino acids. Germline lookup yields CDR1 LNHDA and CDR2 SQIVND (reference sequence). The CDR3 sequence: CASSTIREAGYSTRANYGYTF. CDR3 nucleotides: TGTGCCAGTAGTACTATCCGGGAGGCAGGATATTCTACAAGAGCTAACTATGGCTACACCTTC.

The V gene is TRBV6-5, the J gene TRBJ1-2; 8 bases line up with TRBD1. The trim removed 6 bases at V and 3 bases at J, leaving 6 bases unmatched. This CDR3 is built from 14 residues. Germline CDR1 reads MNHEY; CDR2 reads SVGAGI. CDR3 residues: CASSPGQGDYGYTF. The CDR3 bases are TGTGCCAGCAGCCCAGGACAGGGAGACTATGGCTACACCTTC.

CDR3 DNA: TGTGCCTGGAGTACTAGCGGGAGGGGGACCCAGTACTTC. Translated: CAWSTSGRGTQYF. The chain combines TRBV30 with TRBJ2-5; TRBD2 agrees at 13 bases. Germline V lookup: CDR1 GTSNPN, CDR2 SVGIG (reference sequence). V shed 2 bases and J 7 bases; nucleotides not matched to a gene: 1. This CDR3 comprises 13 residues.

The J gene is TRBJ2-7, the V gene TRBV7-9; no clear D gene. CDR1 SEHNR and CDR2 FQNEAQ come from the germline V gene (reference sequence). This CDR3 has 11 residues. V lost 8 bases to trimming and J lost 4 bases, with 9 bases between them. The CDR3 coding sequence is TGTGCCAGCCGGAACGGATACGAGCAGTACTTC. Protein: CASRNGYEQYF.

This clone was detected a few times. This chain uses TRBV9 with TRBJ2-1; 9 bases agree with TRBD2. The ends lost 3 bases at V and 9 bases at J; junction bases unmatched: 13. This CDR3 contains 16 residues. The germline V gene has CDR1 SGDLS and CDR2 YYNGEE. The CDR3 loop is CASSATGTSSPREQFF. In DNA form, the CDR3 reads TGTGCCAGCAGCGCGACCGGGACTAGCTCTCCCCGTGAGCAGTTCTTC.

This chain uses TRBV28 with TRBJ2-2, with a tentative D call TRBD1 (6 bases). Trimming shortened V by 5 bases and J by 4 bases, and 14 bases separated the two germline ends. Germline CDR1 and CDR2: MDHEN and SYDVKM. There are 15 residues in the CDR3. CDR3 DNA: TGTGCCAGCAGTCTTCTAAACAGGGTCACCGGGGAGCTGTTTTTT. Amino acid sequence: CASSLLNRVTGELFF.

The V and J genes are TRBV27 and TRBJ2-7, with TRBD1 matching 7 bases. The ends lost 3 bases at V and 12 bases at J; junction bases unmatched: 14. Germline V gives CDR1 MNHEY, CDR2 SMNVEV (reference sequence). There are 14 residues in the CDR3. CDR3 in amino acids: CASSLLGTEFRPYF. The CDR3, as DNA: TGTGCCAGCAGTTTGTTAGGGACAGAATTCCGCCCGTACTTC.

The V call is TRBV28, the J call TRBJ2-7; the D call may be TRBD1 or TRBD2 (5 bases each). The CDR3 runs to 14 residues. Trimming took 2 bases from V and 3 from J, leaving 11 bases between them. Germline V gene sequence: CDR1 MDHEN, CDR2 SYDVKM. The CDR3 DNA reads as TGTGCCAGCAGTTTACGGGGCCCTCTCTACGAGCAGTACTTC. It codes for CASSLRGPLYEQYF.

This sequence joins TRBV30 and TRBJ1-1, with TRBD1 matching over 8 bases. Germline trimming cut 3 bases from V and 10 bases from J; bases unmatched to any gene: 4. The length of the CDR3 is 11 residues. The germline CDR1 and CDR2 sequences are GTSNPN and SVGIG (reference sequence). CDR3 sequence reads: CAWRATGGAFF. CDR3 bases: TGTGCCTGGAGAGCTACAGGGGGAGCTTTCTTT.

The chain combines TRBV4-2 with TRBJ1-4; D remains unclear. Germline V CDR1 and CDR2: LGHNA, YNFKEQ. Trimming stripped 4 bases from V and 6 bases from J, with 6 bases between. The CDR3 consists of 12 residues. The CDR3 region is CASSRTDEKLFF. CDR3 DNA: TGTGCCAGCAGCCGGACGGATGAAAAACTGTTTTTT.

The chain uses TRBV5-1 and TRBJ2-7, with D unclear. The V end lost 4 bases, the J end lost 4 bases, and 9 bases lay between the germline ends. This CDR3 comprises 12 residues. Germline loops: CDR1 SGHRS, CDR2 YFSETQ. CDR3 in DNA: TGCGCCAGCAGCGGCACCCCGTACGAGCAGTACTTC. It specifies CASSGTPYEQYF.

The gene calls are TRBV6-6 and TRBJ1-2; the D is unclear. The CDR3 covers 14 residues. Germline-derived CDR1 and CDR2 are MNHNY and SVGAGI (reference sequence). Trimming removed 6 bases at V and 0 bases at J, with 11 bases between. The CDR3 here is CASRPSSTNYGYTF. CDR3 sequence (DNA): TGTGCCAGCAGGCCCTCATCTACTAACTATGGCTACACCTTC.